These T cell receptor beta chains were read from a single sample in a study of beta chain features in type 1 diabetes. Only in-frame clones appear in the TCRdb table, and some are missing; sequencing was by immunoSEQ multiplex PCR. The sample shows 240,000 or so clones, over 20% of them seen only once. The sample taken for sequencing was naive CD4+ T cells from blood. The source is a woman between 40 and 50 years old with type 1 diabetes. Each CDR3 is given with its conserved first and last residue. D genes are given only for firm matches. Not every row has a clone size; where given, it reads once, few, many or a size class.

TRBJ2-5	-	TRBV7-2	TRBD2	TGTGCCAGCAGCGCGTCCGGGACTAGCCGCCGGGAGACCCAGTACTTC	CASSASGTSRRETQYF
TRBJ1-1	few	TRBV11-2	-	TGTGCCAGCAGCCCCGATGCGTGGGCCATTGAAGCTTTCTTT	CASSPDAWAIEAFF
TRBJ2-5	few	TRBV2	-	TGTGCCATCCTCCCCCCCGGGAAGGAGACCCAGTACTTC	CAILPPGKETQYF
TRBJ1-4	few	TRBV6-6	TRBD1	TGTGCCAGCAGAAGGGACAGTGATGGAGAAAAACTGTTTTTT	CASRRDSDGEKLFF
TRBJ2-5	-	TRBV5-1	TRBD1	TGCGCCAGCAGCTTGGCTACAGGGGGAGAGACCCAGTACTTC	CASSLATGGETQYF
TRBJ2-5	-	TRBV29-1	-	TGCAGCTCCCAGAGGGCCGGAGGAGAGACCCAGTACTTC	CSSQRAGGETQYF
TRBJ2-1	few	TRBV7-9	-	TGTGCCAGCAGCCCCCGGGAAAATACTCACAATGAGCAGTTCTTC	CASSPRENTHNEQFF
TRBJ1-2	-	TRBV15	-	TGTGCCACCAGCGGAGGGGCAAACTATGGCTACACCTTC	CATSGGANYGYTF
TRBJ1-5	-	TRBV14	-	TGTGCCAGCAGCTTGGGGGCGGGGGAGCCCCAGCATTTT	CASSLGAGEPQHF
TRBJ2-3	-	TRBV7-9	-	TGTGCCAGCAGCCCCGGAATCGAGGGAGATACGCAGTATTTT	CASSPGIEGDTQYF
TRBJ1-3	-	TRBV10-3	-	TGTGCCATCGCAGCGAGCTCTGGAAACACCATATATTTT	CAIAASSGNTIYF
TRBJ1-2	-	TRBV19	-	TGTGCCAGTAGTAGGCAGGACTATGGCTACACCTTC	CASSRQDYGYTF
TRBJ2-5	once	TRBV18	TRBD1	TGTGCCAGCTCACCTTGGGGACAGTCCCAAGAGACCCAGTACTTC	CASSPWGQSQETQYF
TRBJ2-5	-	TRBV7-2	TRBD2	TGTGCCAGCAGCTTTGAACTAGCGCACGGGACCCAGTACTTC	CASSFELAHGTQYF
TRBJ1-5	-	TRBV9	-	TGTGCCAGCAGCCCGGAGGTGGGGGCAGGGGCCCAGCATTTT	CASSPEVGAGAQHF
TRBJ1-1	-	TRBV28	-	TGTGCCAGCAGTTTACTGAAAGGGAGCGGTTCGAACACTGAAGCTTTCTTT	CASSLLKGSGSNTEAFF
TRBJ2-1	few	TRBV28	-	TGTGCCAGCAGAACAGGGTTCTCCTACAATGAGCAGTTCTTC	CASRTGFSYNEQFF
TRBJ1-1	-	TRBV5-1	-	TGCGCCAGCAGCTTCCCTCCGAACACTGAAGCTTTCTTT	CASSFPPNTEAFF
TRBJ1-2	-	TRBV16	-	TGTGCCAGCAGCCAAAATGTAGAAGGCTACACCTTC	CASSQNVEGYTF
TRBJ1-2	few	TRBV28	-	TGTGCCAGCAGTTTAACAGGGCCTAACTATGGCTACACCTTC	CASSLTGPNYGYTF
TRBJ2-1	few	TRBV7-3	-	TGTGCCAGCAGCCCCCCCCGTCGAGGTAATGAGCAGTTCTTC	CASSPPRRGNEQFF
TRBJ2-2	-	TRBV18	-	TGTGCCAGCTCACCGTGGACAGTGAACACCGGGGAGCTGTTTTTT	CASSPWTVNTGELFF
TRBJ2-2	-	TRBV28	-	TGTGCCAGCAGTTTCTGGCAGGGTGGAACCGGGGAGCTGTTTTTT	CASSFWQGGTGELFF
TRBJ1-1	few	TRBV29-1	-	TGCAGCGTTGTGATTTCCGTATGGCAGGCCTCTGAAGCTTTCTTT	CSVVISVWQASEAFF
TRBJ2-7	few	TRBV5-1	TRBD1	TGCGCCAGCAGCGTCCCGGGACAGGGGGCTGAGAACGAGCAGTACTTC	CASSVPGQGAENEQYF
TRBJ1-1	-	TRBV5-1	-	TGCGCCAGCAGCTTGGGGGCCGCGAACACTGAAGCTTTCTTT	CASSLGAANTEAFF
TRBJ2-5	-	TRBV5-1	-	TGCGCCAGCATCCGAGATTTAGGGGCTCAAGAGACCCAGTACTTC	CASIRDLGAQETQYF
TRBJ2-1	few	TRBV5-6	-	TGTGCCAGCAGCTTGGAAGGGAACGGACTTCTTTACAATGAGCAGTTCTTC	CASSLEGNGLLYNEQFF
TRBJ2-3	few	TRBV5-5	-	TGTGCCAGCAGCTTGACAGGGTTCAGCGCAGATACGCAGTATTTT	CASSLTGFSADTQYF
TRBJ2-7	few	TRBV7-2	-	TGTGCCAGCAGCCCCCCCGGGTCCTACGAGCAGTACTTC	CASSPPGSYEQYF
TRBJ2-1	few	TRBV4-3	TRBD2	TGCGCCAGCAGCCAGTACCCGGGACTAGCGGATTACAATGAGCAGTTCTTC	CASSQYPGLADYNEQFF
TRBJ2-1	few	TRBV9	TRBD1	TGTGCCAGCAGCGTAGTTGGGGACAGCTACAATGAGCAGTTCTTC	CASSVVGDSYNEQFF
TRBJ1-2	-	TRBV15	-	TGTGCCACCAGCAGAGAGAAGGGGCAGAACTATGGCTACACCTTC	CATSREKGQNYGYTF
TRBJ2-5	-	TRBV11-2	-	TGTGCCAGCAGCCTGCGACAGACATGGCGGGAGACCCAGTACTTC	CASSLRQTWRETQYF
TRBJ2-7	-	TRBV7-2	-	TGTGCCAGCAGCTTAGCGACGGGAACGGGCGAGCAGTACTTC	CASSLATGTGEQYF
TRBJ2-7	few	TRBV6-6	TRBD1	TGTGCCAGCAGGACCGGGACAGGGGGCCCCTACGAGCAGTACTTC	CASRTGTGGPYEQYF
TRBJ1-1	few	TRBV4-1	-	TGCGCCAGCAGCCAGTGGGAGACTGCCTCGAACACTGAAGCTTTCTTT	CASSQWETASNTEAFF
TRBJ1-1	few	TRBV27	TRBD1	TGTGCCAGCAGTTTATGGGGACAGGGTGAAGCTTTCTTT	CASSLWGQGEAFF
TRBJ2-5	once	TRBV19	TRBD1	TGTGCCAGTAGTTCCCGGACAGGAGAGACCCAGTACTTC	CASSSRTGETQYF
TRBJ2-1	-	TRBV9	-	TGTGCCAGCAGCGTAGCGGAGAGCTCCTACAATGAGCAGTTCTTC	CASSVAESSYNEQFF
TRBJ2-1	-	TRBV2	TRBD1	TGTGCCAGCAGTGAAAGGGGGCGTCGGGAGTTCTTC	CASSERGRREFF
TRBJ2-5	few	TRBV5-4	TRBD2	TGTGCCAGCAGCGCGGGAGCTAGGGGAGGGGAGACCCAGTACTTC	CASSAGARGGETQYF
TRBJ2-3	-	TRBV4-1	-	TGCGCCAGCAGCCAGGATTTCGGGAGAAGCACAGATACGCAGTATTTT	CASSQDFGRSTDTQYF
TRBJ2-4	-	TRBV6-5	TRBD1	TGTGCCAGCAGTTACTCGGGGACAGTAGCCAAAAACATTCAGTACTTC	CASSYSGTVAKNIQYF
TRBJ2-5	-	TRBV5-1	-	TGCGCCAGCAGCTTAATCAGCGACCAAGAGACCCAGTACTTC	CASSLISDQETQYF
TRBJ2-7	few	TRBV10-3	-	TGTGCCATTGGTCCGCAGGGGACCTCCTACGAGCAGTACTTC	CAIGPQGTSYEQYF
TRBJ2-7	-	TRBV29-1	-	TGCAGCGCCAGGGGTACCTACGAGCAGTACTTC	CSARGTYEQYF
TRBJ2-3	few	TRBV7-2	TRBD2	TGTGCCAGCAGCTTGCAGACTAGCGGGGGGACGGCAGATACGCAGTATTTT	CASSLQTSGGTADTQYF
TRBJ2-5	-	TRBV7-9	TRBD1	TGTGCCAGCAGCTCCCGGGGACAGATACAAGAGACCCAGTACTTC	CASSSRGQIQETQYF
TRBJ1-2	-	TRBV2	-	TGTGCCAGCAGTGGGGACTCTTGGGGCTACACCTTC	CASSGDSWGYTF
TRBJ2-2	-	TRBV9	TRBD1	TGTGCCAGCAGCGTAGGGGGACAGGGGACCGGGGAGCTGTTTTTT	CASSVGGQGTGELFF
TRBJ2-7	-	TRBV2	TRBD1	TGTGCCAGCACATCGGGACAGCTAAGAACCTACGAGCAGTACTTC	CASTSGQLRTYEQYF
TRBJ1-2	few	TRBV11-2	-	TGTGCCAGCAGCTCCAGGGCAGTCACCTATGGCTACACCTTC	CASSSRAVTYGYTF
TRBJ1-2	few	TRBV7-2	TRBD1	TGTGCCAGCAGCCTGGGGACAGATCGGGGCTACACCTTC	CASSLGTDRGYTF
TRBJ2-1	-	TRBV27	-	TGTGCCAGCAGTGGGTCTAGCTACAATGAGCAGTTCTTC	CASSGSSYNEQFF
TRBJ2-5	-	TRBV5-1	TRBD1	TGCGCCAGCAGCTTGGGGGACAGAGCGAAAGAGACCCAGTACTTC	CASSLGDRAKETQYF
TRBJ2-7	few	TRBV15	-	TGTGCCACCAGCAGAGGTACAGTGGGCGAGCAGTACTTC	CATSRGTVGEQYF
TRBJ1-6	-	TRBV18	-	TGTGCCAGCTCACCGGGAGGGGCGGAAAATTCACCCCTCCACTTT	CASSPGGAENSPLHF
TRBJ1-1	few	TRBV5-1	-	TGCGCCAGCAGGGGGTCAGGGGATTCACTGAACACTGAAGCTTTCTTT	CASRGSGDSLNTEAFF